This paragraph reports one TCR beta chain. Measured with immunoSEQ multiplex PCR; TCRdb has only the in-frame clones, and not every one. The sample holds roughly 20,000 clones, about four fifths seen once. The sample comes from a study of chemoradiotherapy in HPV16-positive cancers. This CDR3 is 19 amino acids long. Germline V lookup: CDR1 SGDLS, CDR2 YYNGEE. V lost 4 bases to trimming and J lost 7 bases, with 29 bases between them. The chain combines TRBV9 with TRBJ1-4; perhaps TRBD1 as D (5 bases). The sample was blood, taken from a patient who underwent chemoradiotherapy. This sequence originates from a human donor with HPV-associated anogenital cancer. Here the CDR3 DNA reads TGTGCCAGCAGCTCCAGAAACGACAGAATCCCAAAGCGTGCTGAAAAACTGTTTTTT. Its protein is CASSSRNDRIPKRAEKLFF.